The 7 T cell receptor beta chains reported below all come from one sample, sequenced in a study of CD8 T cells in Susac syndrome. Reverse transcription used about 0.45 to 1 ug RNA and random hexamers. TCRdb re-called the immunoSEQ multiplex PCR reads with MiXCR, one entry per CDR3 protein. Of around 170,000 distinct CDR3 sequences listed, about 96% were seen once; the top ten hold approximately 0.12%. Sequences were obtained from CD4+ T cells from PBMCs. All receptors come from a human donor with Susac syndrome.

The chain joins TRBV6-5 to TRBJ2-7, with D unclear. Trimming pared 2 bases from V and 5 bases from J, leaving 4 bases between. The CDR3 runs to 11 residues. Germline CDR1 reads MNHEY; CDR2 reads SVGAGI. The CDR3 here is CASSYRDEQYF. In nucleotides, the CDR3 is TGTGCCAGCAGTTACAGGGACGAGCAGTACTTC.

The CDR3 reads CASSERGIQYF. The CDR3 DNA sequence: TGTGCCAGCAGCGAAAGGGGCATTCAGTACTTC. The V and J genes are TRBV6-2 or TRBV6-3 and TRBJ2-4, with D maybe TRBD1 (5 bases). This CDR3 is 11 amino acids long. Between the trimmed V and J ends, which lost 6 bases and 9 bases, there was a span of 9 bases. CDR1 and CDR2 (germline): MNHEY, SVGEGT.

The count of this clonotype is one. The CDR3 nucleotides are TGTGCCAGCTCACCGGCGGGGTATGGTGGGTTATCCCCCAAGTGGCAGCCCCAGCATTTT. Its translation: CASSPAGYGGLSPKWQPQHF. The V call is TRBV18, the J call TRBJ1-5; no clear D. Germline-derived CDR1 and CDR2 are KGHSH and LQKENI. The CDR3 spans 20 residues. V lost 3 bases and J lost 7, with 31 bases in between.

J is TRBJ2-1 and V is TRBV29-1; D is tentatively TRBD1 or TRBD2 (5 bases each). Germline V gene sequence: CDR1 SQVTM, CDR2 ANQGSEA. V lost 4 bases and J 10 bases, leaving 20 bases between the germline ends. The CDR3 spans 14 residues. The CDR3 loop is CSVVSRQGAQEQFF. CDR3 coding DNA: TGCAGCGTTGTGAGTCGGCAGGGAGCACAGGAGCAGTTCTTC.

This clonotype was found a few times. The J gene is TRBJ2-7, the V gene TRBV9; 7 nucleotides agree with TRBD1. The germline gives CDR1 SGDLS, CDR2 YYNGEE. V shed 3 bases and J 3 bases; nucleotides not matched to a gene: 6. The CDR3 spans 14 residues. CDR3 amino acids: CASSAGQQVYEQYF. The DNA of the CDR3 is TGTGCCAGCAGCGCGGGACAGCAAGTCTACGAGCAGTACTTC.

The chain joins TRBV9 to TRBJ2-7; D might be TRBD1 (5 bases). With 0 bases removed from V and 5 bases from J, the gap between germline ends came to 6 bases. Germline CDR1 and CDR2: SGDLS and YYNGEE. The CDR3 has 12 amino acids. CDR3 nucleotides: TGTGCCAGCAGCGTAGGGGGCGACGAGCAGTACTTC. Translating it yields CASSVGGDEQYF.

The chain is built from TRBV4-3 and TRBJ1-6; 10 bases are shared with TRBD1. Germline-derived CDR1 and CDR2 are LGHNA and YSLEER. V shed 4 bases, J shed 7 bases, and the junction held 4 bases outside the gene matches. The CDR3 length is 15 residues. The CDR3 DNA sequence: TGCGCCAGCAGCCGTCAGGGACAGGGGAATTCACCCCTCCACTTT. It encodes CASSRQGQGNSPLHF.